What follows describes a single T cell receptor (beta chain). This specimen comes from a study of blood T cell repertoires in COVID-19. Study-level background: From the United States, Italy and Spain came samples of acute and convalescent COVID-19. PBMCs, B-cell-depleted T cells, or T cells provided the cDNA or gDNA that made up the material.

CDR1 is KGHSH, CDR2 LQKENI, per germline. The CDR3 totals 14 residues. V was shortened by 3 bases and J by 7 bases, with 15 bases between the two germline ends. Authors' analysis steps: Researchers report that nucleated cell counts were estimated from reference gene primer amplification. Here immunoSEQ multiplex PCR was the method, and the copy in TCRdb shows in-frame clones only, minus some. The DNA gave D and trimming, while V, J and clone size come from that table. The repertoire includes some 110,000 clones, approximately 82% of them detected once, and roughly 7% sits in the top ten. The TCR originated in a man aged 70 or older with active or convalescent COVID-19. This sequence joins TRBV18 and TRBJ1-2; possible D gene TRBD1, 6 bases. The sample comprised peripheral blood. CDR3 sequence reads: CASSPGRGVGGYTF. The DNA for the CDR3 is TGTGCCAGCTCACCCGGCAGGGGAGTGGGTGGCTACACCTTC.